A selection of T cell receptor beta chains follows, all from one sample in a study of shared clonotypes between healthy human individuals. Assay used: immunoSEQ multiplex PCR; TCRdb lists only in-frame clones, some missing. Of some 2,100,000 clones in the sample, roughly 95% are singletons; the top ten hold 0.1% to 0.15%. Sequenced: naive CD4+ T cells sorted from blood. The receptors were gathered from a man younger than 35 in good health. Both conserved end residues are part of each CDR3. D genes are given only for firm matches. Size is omitted from some rows. Given values are once, few, many or a class for expanded clones.

j_call: TRBJ2-3
d_call: TRBD1
v_call: TRBV2
clone_size: -
cdr3_aa: CASSVLTGGDTQYF
cdr3_nt: TGTGCCAGCAGTGTCCTTACAGGGGGAGATACGCAGTATTTT

j_call: TRBJ2-3
d_call: -
v_call: TRBV7-2
clone_size: once
cdr3_aa: CASSLRADSTDTQYF
cdr3_nt: TGTGCCAGCAGCTTAAGGGCAGACTCCACAGATACGCAGTATTTT

j_call: TRBJ1-1
d_call: TRBD1
v_call: TRBV18
clone_size: -
cdr3_aa: CASSPPRGDTEAFF
cdr3_nt: TGTGCCAGCTCACCACCCAGGGGGGACACTGAAGCTTTCTTT

j_call: TRBJ1-1
d_call: -
v_call: TRBV29-1
clone_size: -
cdr3_aa: CSVFPHGGNTEAFF
cdr3_nt: TGCAGCGTCTTCCCCCACGGGGGGAACACTGAAGCTTTCTTT

j_call: TRBJ1-1
d_call: -
v_call: TRBV11-2
clone_size: -
cdr3_aa: CASSFREGAFF
cdr3_nt: TGTGCCAGCAGCTTCCGAGAGGGAGCTTTCTTT

j_call: TRBJ1-5
d_call: -
v_call: TRBV2
clone_size: -
cdr3_aa: CASRGGTPNQPQHF
cdr3_nt: TGTGCCAGCCGGGGCGGGACGCCCAATCAGCCCCAGCATTTT

j_call: TRBJ2-5
d_call: TRBD2
v_call: TRBV10-3
clone_size: once
cdr3_aa: CATHGGLDETQYF
cdr3_nt: TGTGCCACGCACGGGGGGTTGGATGAGACCCAGTACTTC

j_call: TRBJ1-6
d_call: -
v_call: TRBV7-2
clone_size: -
cdr3_aa: CASSSDSPLHF
cdr3_nt: TGTGCCAGCAGCTCAGATTCACCCCTCCACTTT

j_call: TRBJ2-5
d_call: TRBD2
v_call: TRBV9
clone_size: -
cdr3_aa: CASSAGTRVDQTQYF
cdr3_nt: TGTGCCAGCAGTGCCGGGACTAGGGTGGACCAGACCCAGTACTTC

j_call: TRBJ1-1
d_call: TRBD1
v_call: TRBV5-1
clone_size: -
cdr3_aa: CASSLGQGFTEAFF
cdr3_nt: TGCGCCAGCAGCTTGGGACAGGGGTTCACTGAAGCTTTCTTT

j_call: TRBJ1-2
d_call: TRBD1
v_call: TRBV10-1
clone_size: -
cdr3_aa: CARVGTGVYGYTF
cdr3_nt: TGCGCCAGAGTAGGGACAGGGGTCTATGGCTACACCTTC